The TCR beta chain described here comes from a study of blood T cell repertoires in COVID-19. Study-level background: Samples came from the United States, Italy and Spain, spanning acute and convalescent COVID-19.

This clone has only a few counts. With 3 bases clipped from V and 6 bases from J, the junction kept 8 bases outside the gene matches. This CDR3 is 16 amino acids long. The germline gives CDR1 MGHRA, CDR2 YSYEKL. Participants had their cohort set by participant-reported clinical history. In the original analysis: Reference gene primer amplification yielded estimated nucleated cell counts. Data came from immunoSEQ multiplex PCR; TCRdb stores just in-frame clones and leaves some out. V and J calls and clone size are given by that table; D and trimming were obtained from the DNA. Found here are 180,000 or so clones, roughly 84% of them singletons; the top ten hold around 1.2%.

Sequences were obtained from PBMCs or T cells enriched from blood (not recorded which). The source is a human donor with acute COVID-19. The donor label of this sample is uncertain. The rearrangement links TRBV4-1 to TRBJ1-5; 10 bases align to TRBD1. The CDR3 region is CASSHDRGLVGQPQHF. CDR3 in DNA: TGCGCCAGCAGCCATGACAGGGGGCTCGTAGGTCAGCCCCAGCATTTT.